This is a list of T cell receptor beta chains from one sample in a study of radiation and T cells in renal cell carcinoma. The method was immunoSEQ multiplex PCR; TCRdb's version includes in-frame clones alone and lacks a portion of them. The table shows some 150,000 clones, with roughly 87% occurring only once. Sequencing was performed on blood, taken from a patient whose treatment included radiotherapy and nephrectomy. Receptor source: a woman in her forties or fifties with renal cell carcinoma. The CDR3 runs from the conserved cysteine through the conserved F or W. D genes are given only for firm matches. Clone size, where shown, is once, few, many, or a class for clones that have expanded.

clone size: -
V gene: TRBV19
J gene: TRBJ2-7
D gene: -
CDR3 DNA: TGTGCCAGTAGTATGGCGCCGCAGGGACTCTACGAGCAGTACTTC
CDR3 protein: CASSMAPQGLYEQYF

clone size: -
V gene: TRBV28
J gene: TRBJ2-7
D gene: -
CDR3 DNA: TGTGCCAGCAGTCAAGCCCTATCCGATTACGAGCAGTACTTC
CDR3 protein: CASSQALSDYEQYF

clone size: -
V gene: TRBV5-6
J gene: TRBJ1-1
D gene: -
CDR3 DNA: TGTGCCAGCAGCTTTTATGGGGGCACTGAAGCTTTCTTT
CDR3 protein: CASSFYGGTEAFF

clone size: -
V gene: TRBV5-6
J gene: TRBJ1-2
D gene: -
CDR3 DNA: TGTGCCAGCAGCCCCTGGTGGCAAAGTAACTATGGCTACACCTTC
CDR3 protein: CASSPWWQSNYGYTF

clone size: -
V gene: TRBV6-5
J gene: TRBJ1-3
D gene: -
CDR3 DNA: TGTGCCAGCAGACGGGTGGATGGAAACACCATATATTTT
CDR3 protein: CASRRVDGNTIYF

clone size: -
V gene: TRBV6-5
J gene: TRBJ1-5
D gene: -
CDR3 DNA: TGTGCCAGCAGTGGTGTGTACAATCAGCCCCAGCATTTT
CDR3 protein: CASSGVYNQPQHF

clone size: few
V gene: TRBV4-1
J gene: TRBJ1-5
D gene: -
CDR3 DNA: TGCGCCAGCAGCCAAGATCGTAGCAATCAGCCCCAGCATTTT
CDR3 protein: CASSQDRSNQPQHF

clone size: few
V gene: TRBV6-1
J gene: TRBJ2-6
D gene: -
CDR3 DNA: TGTGCCAGCAGTGAAATGGGGAGCTCTGGGGCCAACGTCCTGACTTTC
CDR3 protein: CASSEMGSSGANVLTF

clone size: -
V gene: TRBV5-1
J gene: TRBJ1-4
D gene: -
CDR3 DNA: TGCGCCAGCAGCTTGGGAGGGGATCGGACTAATGAAAAACTGTTTTTT
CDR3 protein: CASSLGGDRTNEKLFF

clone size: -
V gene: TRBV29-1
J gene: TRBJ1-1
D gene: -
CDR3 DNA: TGCAGCGTGACCCTGGCCTCGGTAGGCACTGAAGCTTTCTTT
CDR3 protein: CSVTLASVGTEAFF

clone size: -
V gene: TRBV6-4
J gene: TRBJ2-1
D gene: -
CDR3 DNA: TGTGCCAGCAGTGACTCGGGGGGCTGGTCCTACAATGAGCAGTTCTTC
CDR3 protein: CASSDSGGWSYNEQFF

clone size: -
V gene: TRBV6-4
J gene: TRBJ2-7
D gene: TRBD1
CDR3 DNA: TGTGCCAGCAGTGACCCATCCAGGGGGCTCCCCTACGAGCAGTACTTC
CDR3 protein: CASSDPSRGLPYEQYF

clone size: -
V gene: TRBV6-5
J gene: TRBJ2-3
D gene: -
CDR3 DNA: TGTGCCAGCAGTTACCTGCTGTCTGAAACGCAGTATTTT
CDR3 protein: CASSYLLSETQYF

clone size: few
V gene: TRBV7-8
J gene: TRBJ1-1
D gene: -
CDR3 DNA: TGTGCCAGCAGTGGACTGGGCGAAGCTTTCTTT
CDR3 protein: CASSGLGEAFF

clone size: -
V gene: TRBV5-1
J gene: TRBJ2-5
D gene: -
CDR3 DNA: TGCGCCAGCAGCTTCGGGGGTAGAGAAGAGACCCAGTACTTC
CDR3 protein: CASSFGGREETQYF

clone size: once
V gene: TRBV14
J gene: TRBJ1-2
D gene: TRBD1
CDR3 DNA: TGTGCCAGCAGCCAAGCTCCCCGGACAGGGGCTGGCTACACCTTC
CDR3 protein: CASSQAPRTGAGYTF

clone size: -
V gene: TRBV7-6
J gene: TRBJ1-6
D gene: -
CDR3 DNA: TGTGCCAGCAGGGACCGAAGCTCCTATAATTCACCCCTCCACTTT
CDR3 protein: CASRDRSSYNSPLHF

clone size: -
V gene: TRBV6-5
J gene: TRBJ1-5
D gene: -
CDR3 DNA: TGTGCCAGCAGTTACAGAGAGGATCAGCCCCAGCATTTT
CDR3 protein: CASSYREDQPQHF

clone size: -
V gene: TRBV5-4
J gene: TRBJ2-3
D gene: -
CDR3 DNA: TGTGCCAGCAGCTTGGAGCCCACAGATACGCAGTATTTT
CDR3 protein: CASSLEPTDTQYF

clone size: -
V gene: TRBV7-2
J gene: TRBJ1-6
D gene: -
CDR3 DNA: TGTGCCAGCAGCTTAGACGGAGGGCCACCCCTCCACTTT
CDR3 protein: CASSLDGGPPLHF

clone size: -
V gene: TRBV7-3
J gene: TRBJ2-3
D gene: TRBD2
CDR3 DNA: TGTGCCAGCAGCTTACAAGGGTTAGCGGGGTTGACAGATACGCAGTATTTT
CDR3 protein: CASSLQGLAGLTDTQYF

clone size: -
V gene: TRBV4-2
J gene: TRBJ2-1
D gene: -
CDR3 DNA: TGTGCCAGCAGCCAACCTGGGGGTATCTCCTACAATGAGCAGTTCTTC
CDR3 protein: CASSQPGGISYNEQFF

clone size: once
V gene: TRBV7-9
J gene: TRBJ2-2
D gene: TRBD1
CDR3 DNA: TGTGCCAGCAGCCCGACAGGGTCTGGACGAGGGGCCGGGGAGCTGTTTTTT
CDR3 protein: CASSPTGSGRGAGELFF

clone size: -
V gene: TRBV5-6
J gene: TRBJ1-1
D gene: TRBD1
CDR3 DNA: TGTGCCAGCAGCTTCGGGACAGGCGCTGAAGCTTTCTTT
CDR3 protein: CASSFGTGAEAFF

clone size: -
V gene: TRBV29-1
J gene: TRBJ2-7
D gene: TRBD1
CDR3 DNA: TGCAGCGTTGAGACAGGGATCCACGAGCAGTACTTC
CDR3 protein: CSVETGIHEQYF

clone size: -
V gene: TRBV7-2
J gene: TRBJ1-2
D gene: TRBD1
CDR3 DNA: TGTGCCAGCAGCTTAAACAGGGGTGAAGGCTACACCTTC
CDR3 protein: CASSLNRGEGYTF

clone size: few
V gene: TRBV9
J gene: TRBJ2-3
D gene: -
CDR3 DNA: TGTGCCAGCAGCGTAGGTCCTGGAGATACGCAGTATTTT
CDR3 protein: CASSVGPGDTQYF

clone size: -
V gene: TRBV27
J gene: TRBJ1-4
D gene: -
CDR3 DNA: TGTGCCAGCAGTTTATGGGGACATAAAAATGAATTGTTTTTT
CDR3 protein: CASSLWGHKNELFF

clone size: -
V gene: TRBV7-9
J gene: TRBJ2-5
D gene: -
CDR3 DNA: TGTGCCAGCAGCCCCGGTGCTGGGGGGGGCCGAGAAGAGACCCAGTACTTC
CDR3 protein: CASSPGAGGGREETQYF

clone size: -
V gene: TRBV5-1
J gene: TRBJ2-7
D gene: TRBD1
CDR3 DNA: TGCGCCAGCAGCTTGAGTTCAGGGGACAGGCATTACGAGCAGTACTTC
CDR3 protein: CASSLSSGDRHYEQYF

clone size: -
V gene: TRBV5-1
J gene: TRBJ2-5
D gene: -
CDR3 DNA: TGCGCCAGCAGCTTTGGACCAAATCAAGAGACCCAGTACTTC
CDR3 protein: CASSFGPNQETQYF

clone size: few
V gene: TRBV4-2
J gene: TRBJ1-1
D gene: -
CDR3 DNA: TGTGCCAGCAGCCAAGTTTGGGGGGACGCTGAAGCTTTCTTT
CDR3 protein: CASSQVWGDAEAFF

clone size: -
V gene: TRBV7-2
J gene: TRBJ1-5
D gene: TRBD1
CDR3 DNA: TGTGCCAGCAGCTTACAGAGGGGGCTGGAGCAGCCCCAGCATTTT
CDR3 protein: CASSLQRGLEQPQHF

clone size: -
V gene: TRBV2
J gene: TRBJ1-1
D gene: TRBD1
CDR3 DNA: TGTGCCAGCAGTGTAAACAGGGGAGTCACTGAAGCTTTCTTT
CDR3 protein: CASSVNRGVTEAFF

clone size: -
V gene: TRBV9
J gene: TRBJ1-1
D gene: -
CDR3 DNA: TGTGCCAGCAGCGTAGCAGCGAACACTGAAGCTTTCTTT
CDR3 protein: CASSVAANTEAFF

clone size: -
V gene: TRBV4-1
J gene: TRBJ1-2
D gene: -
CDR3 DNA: TGCGCCAGCAGCCAGGCTTTCGGGACGGAATATGGCTACACCTTC
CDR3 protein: CASSQAFGTEYGYTF

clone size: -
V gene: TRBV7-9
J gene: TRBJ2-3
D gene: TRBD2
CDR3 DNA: TGTGCCAGCAGCTTAGAATTGCTAGCGGGGTTCACAGATACGCAGTATTTT
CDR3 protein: CASSLELLAGFTDTQYF